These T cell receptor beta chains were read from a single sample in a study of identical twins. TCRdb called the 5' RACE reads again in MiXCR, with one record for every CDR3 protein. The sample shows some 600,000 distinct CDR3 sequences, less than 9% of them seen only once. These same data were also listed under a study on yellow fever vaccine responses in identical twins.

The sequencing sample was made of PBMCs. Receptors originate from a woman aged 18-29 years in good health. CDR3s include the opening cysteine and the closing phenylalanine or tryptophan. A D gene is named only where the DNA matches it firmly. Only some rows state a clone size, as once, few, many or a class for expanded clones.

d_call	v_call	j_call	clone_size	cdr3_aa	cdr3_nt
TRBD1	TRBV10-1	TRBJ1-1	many	CASSPRTGGGNTEAFF	TGCGCCAGCAGTCCCAGGACAGGTGGTGGGAACACTGAAGCTTTCTTT
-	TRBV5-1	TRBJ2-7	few	CASSHRGPMSYEQYF	TGCGCCAGCTCCCATCGAGGGCCCATGAGTTACGAGCAGTACTTC
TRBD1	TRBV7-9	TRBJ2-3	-	CASSPGTGPAGDTQYF	TGTGCCAGCAGCCCAGGGACAGGCCCCGCGGGAGATACGCAGTATTTT
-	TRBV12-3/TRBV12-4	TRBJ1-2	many	CASSQLIQAHGYTF	TGTGCCAGCAGCCAACTTATTCAAGCCCATGGCTACACCTTC
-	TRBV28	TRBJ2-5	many	CASSLAVGIRETQYF	TGTGCCAGCAGTTTAGCGGTCGGGATTCGGGAGACCCAGTACTTC
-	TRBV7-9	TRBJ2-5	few	CASSYGVHQETQYF	TGTGCCAGCAGCTACGGGGTACACCAAGAGACCCAGTACTTC
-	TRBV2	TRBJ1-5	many	CASSPQQVQPQHF	TGTGCCAGCAGCCCCCAGCAGGTTCAGCCCCAGCATTTT
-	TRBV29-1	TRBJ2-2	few	CSVVSVAGNTGELFF	TGCAGCGTTGTAAGTGTTGCAGGGAACACCGGGGAGCTGTTTTTT
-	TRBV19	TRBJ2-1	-	CASSRFGTWGEQFF	TGTGCCAGTAGTAGATTCGGGACATGGGGTGAGCAGTTCTTC
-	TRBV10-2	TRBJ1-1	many	CASMGRGGTEAFF	TGCGCCAGCATGGGGCGCGGGGGCACTGAAGCTTTCTTT
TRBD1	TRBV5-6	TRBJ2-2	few	CASSKEPGQGSPGELFF	TGTGCCAGCAGCAAGGAACCGGGACAGGGGTCTCCCGGGGAGCTGTTTTTT